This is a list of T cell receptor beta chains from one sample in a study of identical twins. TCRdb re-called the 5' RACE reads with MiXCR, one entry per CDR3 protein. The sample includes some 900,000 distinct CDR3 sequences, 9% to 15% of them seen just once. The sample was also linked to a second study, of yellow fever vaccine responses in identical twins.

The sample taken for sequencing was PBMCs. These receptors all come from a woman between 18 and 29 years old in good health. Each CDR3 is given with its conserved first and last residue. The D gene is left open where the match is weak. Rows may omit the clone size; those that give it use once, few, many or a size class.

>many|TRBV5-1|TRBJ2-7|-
TGCGCCAGCAGCCAAACCCCGGGAGTAGGCTACGAGCAGTACTTC
CASSQTPGVGYEQYF
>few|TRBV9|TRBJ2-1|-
TGTGCCAGCAGCGTAGGAAGTACGACCTACAATGAGCAGTTCTTC
CASSVGSTTYNEQFF
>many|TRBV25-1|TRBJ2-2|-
TGTGCCAGCAGTGAATTCGAGAGGACCGGGGAGCTGTTTTTT
CASSEFERTGELFF
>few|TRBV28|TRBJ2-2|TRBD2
TGTGCCAGCAGTTCCCCCGGGGCGGGAGGGCCCACCGGGGAGCTGTTTTTT
CASSSPGAGGPTGELFF
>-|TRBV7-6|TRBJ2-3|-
TGTGCCAGCAGCATACAGCGAGATACGCAGTATTTT
CASSIQRDTQYF
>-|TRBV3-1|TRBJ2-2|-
TGTGCCAGCAGCCGCCGGGCCGAGAACACCGGGGAGCTGTTTTTT
CASSRRAENTGELFF
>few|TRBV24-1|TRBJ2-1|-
TGTGCCACCAGTGACTCCCTAAACAATGAGCAGTTCTTC
CATSDSLNNEQFF
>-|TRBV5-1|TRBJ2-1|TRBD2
TGCGCCAGCAGCCCGAGCGGGAGCGGGAGGCCGCGAGATGAGCAGTTCTTC
CASSPSGSGRPRDEQFF
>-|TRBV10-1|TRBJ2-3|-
TGCGCCTCTGCCCCCGACTTCACAGATACGCAGTATTTT
CASAPDFTDTQYF
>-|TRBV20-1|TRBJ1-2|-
TGCAGTGCGTTACAGGGAGCCTATGGCTACACCTTC
CSALQGAYGYTF